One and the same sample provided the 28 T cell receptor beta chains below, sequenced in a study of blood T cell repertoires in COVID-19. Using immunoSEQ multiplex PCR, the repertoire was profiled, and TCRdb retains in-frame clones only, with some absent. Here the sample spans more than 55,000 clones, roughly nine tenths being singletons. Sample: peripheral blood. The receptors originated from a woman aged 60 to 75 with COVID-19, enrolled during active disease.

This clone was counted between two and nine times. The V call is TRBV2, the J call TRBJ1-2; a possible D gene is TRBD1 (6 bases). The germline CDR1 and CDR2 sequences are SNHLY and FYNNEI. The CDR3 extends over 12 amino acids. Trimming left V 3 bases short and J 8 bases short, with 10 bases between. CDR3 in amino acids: CASSERQEGYTF. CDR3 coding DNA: TGTGCCAGCAGTGAGAGACAGGAAGGCTACACCTTC.

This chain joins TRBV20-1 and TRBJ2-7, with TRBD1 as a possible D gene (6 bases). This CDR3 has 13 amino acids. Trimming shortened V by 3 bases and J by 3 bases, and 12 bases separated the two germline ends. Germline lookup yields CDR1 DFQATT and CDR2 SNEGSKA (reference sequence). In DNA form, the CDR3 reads TGCAGTGCTAGTCCCGGGACACACTACGAGCAGTACTTC. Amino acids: CSASPGTHYEQYF.

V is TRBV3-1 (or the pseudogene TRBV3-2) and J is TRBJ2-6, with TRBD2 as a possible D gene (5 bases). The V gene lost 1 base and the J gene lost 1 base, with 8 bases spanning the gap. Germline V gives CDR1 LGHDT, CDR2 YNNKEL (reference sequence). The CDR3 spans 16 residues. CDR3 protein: CASSQGGFSGANVLTF. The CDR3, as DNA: TGTGCCAGCAGCCAAGGAGGGTTTTCTGGGGCCAACGTCCTGACTTTC.

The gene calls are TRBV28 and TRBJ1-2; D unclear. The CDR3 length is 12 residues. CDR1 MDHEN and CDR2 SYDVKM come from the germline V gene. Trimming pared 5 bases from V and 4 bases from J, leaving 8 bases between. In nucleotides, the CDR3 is TGTGCCAGCAGTACCGTCGGCTATGGCTACACCTTC. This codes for CASSTVGYGYTF.

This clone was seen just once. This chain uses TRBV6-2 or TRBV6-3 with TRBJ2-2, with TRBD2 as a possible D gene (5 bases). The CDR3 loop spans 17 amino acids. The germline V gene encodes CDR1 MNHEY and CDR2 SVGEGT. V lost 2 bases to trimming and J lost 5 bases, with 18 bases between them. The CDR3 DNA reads TGTGCCAGCAGTTACAATCTCCTAGCCTTGAGGACCGGGGAGCTGTTTTTT. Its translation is CASSYNLLALRTGELFF.

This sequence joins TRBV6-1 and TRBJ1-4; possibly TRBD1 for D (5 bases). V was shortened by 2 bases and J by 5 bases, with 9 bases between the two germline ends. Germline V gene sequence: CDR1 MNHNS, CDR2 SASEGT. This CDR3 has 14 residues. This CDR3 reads CASSEYRRNEKLFF. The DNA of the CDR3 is TGTGCCAGCAGTGAATACAGGAGAAATGAAAAACTGTTTTTT.

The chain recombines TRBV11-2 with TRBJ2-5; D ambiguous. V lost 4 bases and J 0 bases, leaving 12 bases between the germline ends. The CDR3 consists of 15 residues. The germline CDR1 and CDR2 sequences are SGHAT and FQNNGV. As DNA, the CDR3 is TGTGCCAGCAGCTCCTATACTCGAAACCAAGAGACCCAGTACTTC. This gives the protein CASSSYTRNQETQYF.

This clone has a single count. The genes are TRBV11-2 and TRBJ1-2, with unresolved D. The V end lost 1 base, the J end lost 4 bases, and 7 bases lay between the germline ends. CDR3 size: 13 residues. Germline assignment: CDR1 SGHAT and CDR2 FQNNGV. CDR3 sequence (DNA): TGTGCCAGCAGCTTAGGGCGGGCCTATGGCTACACCTTC. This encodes CASSLGRAYGYTF.

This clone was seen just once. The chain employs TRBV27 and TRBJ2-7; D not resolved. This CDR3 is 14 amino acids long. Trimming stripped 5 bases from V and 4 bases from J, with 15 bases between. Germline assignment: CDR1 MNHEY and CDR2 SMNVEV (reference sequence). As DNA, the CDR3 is TGTGCCAGCAGTCTCAACTCCGACTTGTACGAGCAGTACTTC. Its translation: CASSLNSDLYEQYF.

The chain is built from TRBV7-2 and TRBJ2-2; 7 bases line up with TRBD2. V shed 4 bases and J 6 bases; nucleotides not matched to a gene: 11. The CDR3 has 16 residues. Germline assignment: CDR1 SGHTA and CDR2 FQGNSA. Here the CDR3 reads CASSSPLTSLAGELFF. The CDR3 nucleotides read TGTGCCAGCAGCTCCCCCTTGACTAGCCTGGCCGGGGAGCTGTTTTTT.

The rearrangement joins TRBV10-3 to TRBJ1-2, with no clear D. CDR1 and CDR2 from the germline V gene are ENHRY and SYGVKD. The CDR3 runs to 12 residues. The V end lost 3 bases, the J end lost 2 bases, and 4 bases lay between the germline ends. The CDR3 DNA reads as TGTGCCATCAGTGACACAAACTATGGCTACACCTTC. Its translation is CAISDTNYGYTF.

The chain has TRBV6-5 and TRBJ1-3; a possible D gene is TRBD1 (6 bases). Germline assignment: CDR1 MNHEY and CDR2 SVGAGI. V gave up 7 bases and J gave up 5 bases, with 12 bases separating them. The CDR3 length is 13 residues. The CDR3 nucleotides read TGTGCCAGCAAAGGGGGAGGGCGAAACACCATATATTTT. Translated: CASKGGGRNTIYF.

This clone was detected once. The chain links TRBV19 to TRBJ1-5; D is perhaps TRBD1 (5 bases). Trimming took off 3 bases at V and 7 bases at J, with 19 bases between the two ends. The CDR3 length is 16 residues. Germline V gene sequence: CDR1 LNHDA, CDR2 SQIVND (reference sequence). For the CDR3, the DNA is TGTGCCAGTAGTATGCCAAACCCTGGCGCAGGGCAGCCCCAGCATTTT. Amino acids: CASSMPNPGAGQPQHF.

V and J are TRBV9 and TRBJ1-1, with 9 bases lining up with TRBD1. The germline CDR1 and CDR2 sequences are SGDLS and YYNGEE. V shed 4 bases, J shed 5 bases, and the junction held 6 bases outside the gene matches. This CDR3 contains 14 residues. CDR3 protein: CASSSGQGGTEAFF. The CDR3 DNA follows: TGTGCCAGCAGCTCGGGACAGGGAGGTACTGAAGCTTTCTTT.

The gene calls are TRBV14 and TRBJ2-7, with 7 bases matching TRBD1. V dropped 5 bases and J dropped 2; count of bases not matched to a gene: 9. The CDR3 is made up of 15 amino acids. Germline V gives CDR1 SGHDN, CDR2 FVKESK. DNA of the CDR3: TGTGCCAGCAGCTTAGCTTGGGGACAGCCCTACGAGCAGTACTTC. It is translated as CASSLAWGQPYEQYF. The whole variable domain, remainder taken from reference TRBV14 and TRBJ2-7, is EAGVTQFPSHSVIEKGQTVTLRCDPISGHDNLYWYRRVMGKEIKFLLHFVKESKQDESGMPNNRFLAERTGGTYSTLKVQPAELEDSGVYFCASSLAWGQPYEQYFGPGTRLTVT.

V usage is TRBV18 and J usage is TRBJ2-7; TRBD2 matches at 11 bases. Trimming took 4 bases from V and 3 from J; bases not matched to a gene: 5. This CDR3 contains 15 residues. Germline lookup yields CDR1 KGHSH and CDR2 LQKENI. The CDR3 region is CASSLTGTSGYEQYF. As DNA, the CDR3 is TGTGCCAGCTCACTGACCGGGACTAGCGGCTACGAGCAGTACTTC.

The chain's CDR3 is CASSRLVSTDTQYF. In nucleotides, the CDR3 is TGTGCCAGCAGCCGACTAGTTAGCACAGATACGCAGTATTTT. The chain couples TRBV6-2 or TRBV6-3 to TRBJ2-3; D may be TRBD2 (6 bases). Trimming pared 6 bases from V and 0 bases from J, leaving 10 bases between. The CDR3 length is 14 residues. In germline, CDR1 is MNHEY, CDR2 SVGEGT.

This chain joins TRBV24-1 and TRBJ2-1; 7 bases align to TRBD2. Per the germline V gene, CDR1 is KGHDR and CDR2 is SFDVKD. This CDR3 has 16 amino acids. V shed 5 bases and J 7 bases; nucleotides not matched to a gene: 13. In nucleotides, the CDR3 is TGTGCCACCAGTGCCCTAAAAACCGGGACTAAAAATGAGCAGTTCTTC. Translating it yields CATSALKTGTKNEQFF.

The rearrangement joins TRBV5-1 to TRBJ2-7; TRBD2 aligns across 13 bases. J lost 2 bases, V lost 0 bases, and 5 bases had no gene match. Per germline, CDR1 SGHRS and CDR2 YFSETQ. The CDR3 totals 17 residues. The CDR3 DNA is TGCGCCAGCAGCTTGGTATCCGGGACTAGCGGGGCCTACGAGCAGTACTTC. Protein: CASSLVSGTSGAYEQYF.

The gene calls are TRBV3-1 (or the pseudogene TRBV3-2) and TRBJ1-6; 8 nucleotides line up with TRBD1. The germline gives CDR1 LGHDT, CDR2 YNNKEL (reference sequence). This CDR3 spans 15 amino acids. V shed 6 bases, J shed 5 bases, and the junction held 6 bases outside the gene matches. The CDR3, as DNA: TGTGCCAGCAGTCGACAGGGGAGGGATAATTCACCCCTCCACTTT. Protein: CASSRQGRDNSPLHF.

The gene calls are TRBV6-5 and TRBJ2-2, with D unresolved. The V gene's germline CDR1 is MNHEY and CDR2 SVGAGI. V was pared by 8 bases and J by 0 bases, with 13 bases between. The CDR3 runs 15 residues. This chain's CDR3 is CASGPAVPNTGELFF. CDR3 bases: TGTGCCAGCGGCCCGGCGGTCCCGAACACCGGGGAGCTGTTTTTT.

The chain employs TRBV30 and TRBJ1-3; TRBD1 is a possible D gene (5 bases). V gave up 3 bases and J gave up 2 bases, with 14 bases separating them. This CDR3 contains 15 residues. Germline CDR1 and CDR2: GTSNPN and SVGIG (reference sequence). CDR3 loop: CAWRQVEIAGNTIYF. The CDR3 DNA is TGTGCCTGGAGACAGGTTGAAATAGCTGGAAACACCATATATTTT.

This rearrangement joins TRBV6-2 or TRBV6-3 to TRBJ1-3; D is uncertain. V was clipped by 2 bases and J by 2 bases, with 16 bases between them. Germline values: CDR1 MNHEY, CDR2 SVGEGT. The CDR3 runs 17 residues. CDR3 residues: CASSYTSRLRPGNTIYF. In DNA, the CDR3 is TGTGCCAGCAGTTACACCAGCAGACTGAGGCCTGGAAACACCATATATTTT.

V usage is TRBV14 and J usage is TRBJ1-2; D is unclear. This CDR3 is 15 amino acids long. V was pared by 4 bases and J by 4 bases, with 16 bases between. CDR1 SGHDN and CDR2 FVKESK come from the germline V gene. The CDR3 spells CASSPLRPGFYGYTF. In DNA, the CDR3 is TGTGCCAGCAGCCCACTACGACCGGGGTTCTATGGCTACACCTTC.

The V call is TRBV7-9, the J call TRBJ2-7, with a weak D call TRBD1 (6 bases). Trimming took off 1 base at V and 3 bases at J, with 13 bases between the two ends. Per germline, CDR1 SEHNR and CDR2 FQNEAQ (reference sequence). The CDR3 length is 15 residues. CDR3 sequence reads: CASSLGQALHYEQYF. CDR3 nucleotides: TGTGCCAGCAGCTTAGGACAGGCGCTACACTACGAGCAGTACTTC.

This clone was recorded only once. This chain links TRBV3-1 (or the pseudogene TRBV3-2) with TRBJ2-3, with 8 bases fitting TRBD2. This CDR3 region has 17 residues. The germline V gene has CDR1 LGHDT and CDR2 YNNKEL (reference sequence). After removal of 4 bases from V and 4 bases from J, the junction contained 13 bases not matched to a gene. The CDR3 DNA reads TGTGCCAGCAGCCTCTACCTAGCGGGCAATCCCCCAGATACGCAGTATTTT. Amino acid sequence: CASSLYLAGNPPDTQYF.

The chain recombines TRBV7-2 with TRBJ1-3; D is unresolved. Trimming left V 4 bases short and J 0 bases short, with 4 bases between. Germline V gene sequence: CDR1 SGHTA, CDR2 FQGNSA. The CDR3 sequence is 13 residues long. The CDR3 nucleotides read TGTGCCAGCAGCTCGAGCTCTGGAAACACCATATATTTT. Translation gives CASSSSSGNTIYF.

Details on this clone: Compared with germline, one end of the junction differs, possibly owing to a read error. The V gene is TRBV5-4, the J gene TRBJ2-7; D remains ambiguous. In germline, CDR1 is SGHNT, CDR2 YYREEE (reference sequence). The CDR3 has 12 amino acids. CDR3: CASSFNSHEQYF. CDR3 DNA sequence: TGTGCCAGCAGCTTTAACTCCCACGAGCAGTACTTC.